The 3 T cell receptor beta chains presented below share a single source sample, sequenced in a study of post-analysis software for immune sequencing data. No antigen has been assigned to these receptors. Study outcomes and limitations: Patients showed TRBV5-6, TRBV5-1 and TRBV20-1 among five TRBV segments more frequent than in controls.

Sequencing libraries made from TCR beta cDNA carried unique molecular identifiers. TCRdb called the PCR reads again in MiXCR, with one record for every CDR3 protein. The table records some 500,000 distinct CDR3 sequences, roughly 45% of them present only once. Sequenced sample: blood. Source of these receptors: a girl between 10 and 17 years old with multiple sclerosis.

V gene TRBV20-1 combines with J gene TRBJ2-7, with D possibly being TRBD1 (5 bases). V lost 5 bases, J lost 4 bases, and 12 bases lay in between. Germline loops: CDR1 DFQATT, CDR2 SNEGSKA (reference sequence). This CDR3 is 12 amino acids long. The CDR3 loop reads CSARAGQYEQYF. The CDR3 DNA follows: TGCAGTGCTCGGGCAGGGCAGTACGAGCAGTACTTC.

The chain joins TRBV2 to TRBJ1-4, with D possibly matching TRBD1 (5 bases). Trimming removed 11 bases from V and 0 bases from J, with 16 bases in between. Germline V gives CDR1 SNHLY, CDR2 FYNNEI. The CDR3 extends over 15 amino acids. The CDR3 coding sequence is TGTGCCGCGCGGGGGACTCTAGCAACTAATGAAAAACTGTTTTTT. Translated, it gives CAARGTLATNEKLFF.

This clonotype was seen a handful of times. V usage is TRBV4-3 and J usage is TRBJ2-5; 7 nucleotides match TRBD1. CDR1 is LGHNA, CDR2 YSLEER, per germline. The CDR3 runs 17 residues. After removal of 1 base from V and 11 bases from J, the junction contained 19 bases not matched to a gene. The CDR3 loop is CASSQVSLRVPGGEQYF. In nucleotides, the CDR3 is TGCGCCAGCAGCCAAGTCTCCCTAAGGGTCCCAGGGGGAGAGCAGTACTTC.